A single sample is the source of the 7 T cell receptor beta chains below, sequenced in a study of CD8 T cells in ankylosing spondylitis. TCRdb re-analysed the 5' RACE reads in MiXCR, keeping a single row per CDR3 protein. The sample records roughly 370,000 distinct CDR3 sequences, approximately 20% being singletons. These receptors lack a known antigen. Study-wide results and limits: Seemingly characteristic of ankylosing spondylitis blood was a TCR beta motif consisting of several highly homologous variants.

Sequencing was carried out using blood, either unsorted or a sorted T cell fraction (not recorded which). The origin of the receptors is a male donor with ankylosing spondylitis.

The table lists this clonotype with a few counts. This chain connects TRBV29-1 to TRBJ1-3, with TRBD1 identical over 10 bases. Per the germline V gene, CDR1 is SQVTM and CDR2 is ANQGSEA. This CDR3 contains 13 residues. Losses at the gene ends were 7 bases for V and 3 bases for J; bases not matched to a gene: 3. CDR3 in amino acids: CSGQGAVGNTIYF. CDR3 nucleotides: TGCAGCGGACAGGGGGCGGTTGGAAACACCATATATTTT.

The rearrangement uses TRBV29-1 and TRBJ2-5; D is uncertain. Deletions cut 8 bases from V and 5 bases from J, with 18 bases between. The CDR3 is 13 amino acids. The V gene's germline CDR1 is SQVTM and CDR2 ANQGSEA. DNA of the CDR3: TGCAGCTGTCGCGGCCGATTTGGGGAGACCCAGTACTTC. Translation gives CSCRGRFGETQYF.

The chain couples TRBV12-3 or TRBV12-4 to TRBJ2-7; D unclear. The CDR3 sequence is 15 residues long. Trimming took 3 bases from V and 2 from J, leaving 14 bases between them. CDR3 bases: TGTGCCAGCAGTTTGGCTAATCACCCGCCCTACGAGCAGTACTTC. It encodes CASSLANHPPYEQYF.

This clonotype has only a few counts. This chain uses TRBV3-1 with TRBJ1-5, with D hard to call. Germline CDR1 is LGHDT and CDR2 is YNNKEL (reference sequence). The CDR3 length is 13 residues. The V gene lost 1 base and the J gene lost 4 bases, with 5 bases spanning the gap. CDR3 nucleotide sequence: TGTGCCAGCAGCCAAGGCCCGAATCAGCCCCAGCATTTT. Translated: CASSQGPNQPQHF.

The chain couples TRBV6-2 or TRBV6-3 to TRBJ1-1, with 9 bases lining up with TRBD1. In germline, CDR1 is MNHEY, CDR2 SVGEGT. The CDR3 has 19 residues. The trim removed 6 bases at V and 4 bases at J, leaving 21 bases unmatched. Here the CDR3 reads CASRVHRGQLTRRGTEAFF. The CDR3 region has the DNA TGTGCCAGCAGAGTACACAGGGGGCAACTGACGCGGAGAGGCACTGAAGCTTTCTTT.

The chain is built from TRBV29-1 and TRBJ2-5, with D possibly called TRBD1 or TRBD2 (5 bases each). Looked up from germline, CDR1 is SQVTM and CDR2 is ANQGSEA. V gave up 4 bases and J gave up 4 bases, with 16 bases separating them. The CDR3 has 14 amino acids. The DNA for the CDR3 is TGCAGCGTTGTACGCCAGTTTGGGGGAGAGACCCAGTACTTC. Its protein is CSVVRQFGGETQYF.

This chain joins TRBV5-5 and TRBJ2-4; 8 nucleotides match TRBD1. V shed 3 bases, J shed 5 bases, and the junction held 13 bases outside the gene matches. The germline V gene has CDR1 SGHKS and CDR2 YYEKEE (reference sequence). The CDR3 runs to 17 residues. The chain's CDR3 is CASSWAPAQGAQNIQYF. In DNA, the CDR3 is TGTGCCAGCAGCTGGGCCCCTGCGCAGGGGGCCCAAAACATTCAGTACTTC.